These 28 T cell receptor beta chains came from one sample sequenced in a study of T-cell memory formation after mild COVID-19. A single record per CDR3 protein comes from TCRdb applying MiXCR to the 5' RACE reads. The sample comprises roughly 300,000 distinct CDR3 sequences, 8% to 9% of which are singletons, and about 20% rests with the top ten. The sequenced material came from PBMCs or a T cell subset sorted from them (not recorded which). Every receptor here comes from a man between 18 and 29 years old who had mild COVID-19 (a few samples of this study predate the infection). Cell type and time point are not known.

The sample holds a few counts of this clonotype. This sequence joins TRBV7-2 and TRBJ1-6, with D possibly matching TRBD1 (6 bases). The CDR3 extends over 14 amino acids. Germline lookup yields CDR1 SGHTA and CDR2 FQGNSA. Trimming took 7 bases from V and 4 from J, leaving 11 bases between them. The CDR3 DNA reads as TGTGCCAGCACCCCGGACAGATATAATTCACCCCTCCACTTT. The encoded protein is CASTPDRYNSPLHF.

The rearrangement uses TRBV7-2 and TRBJ1-6, with 9 nucleotides matching TRBD1. This CDR3 region has 14 residues. Germline CDR1 and CDR2: SGHTA and FQGNSA. Unmatched junction bases numbered 6, after V lost 5 bases and J lost 10 bases. CDR3 in DNA: TGTGCCAGCAGCCTGAGGACAGGGGAATCACCCCTCCACTTT. This gives the protein CASSLRTGESPLHF.

This clonotype turned up a few times. The chain employs TRBV7-3 and TRBJ1-6, with D possibly matching TRBD1 (6 bases). Germline CDR1 is SGHTA and CDR2 is FQGTGA. This CDR3 contains 16 residues. V dropped 5 bases and J dropped 7 bases, with 18 bases sitting between them. CDR3 DNA: TGTGCCAGCAGCCCCGGGGGGCGCGGAGTAAATTCACCCCTCCACTTT. Translated, it gives CASSPGGRGVNSPLHF.

The V call is TRBV3-1, the J call TRBJ1-2; D is undetermined. V lost 6 bases to trimming and J lost 4 bases, with 9 bases between them. Germline V lookup: CDR1 LGHDT, CDR2 YNNKEL (reference sequence). This CDR3 region has 12 residues. CDR3 residues: CASSYQVYGYTF. CDR3 nucleotides: TGTGCCAGCAGTTACCAGGTCTATGGCTACACCTTC.

This clonotype occurred many times. V and J are TRBV20-1 and TRBJ2-5; a weak D match, TRBD2 (6 bases). The CDR3 consists of 14 residues. Trimming removed 2 bases at V and 5 bases at J, with 15 bases between. Germline V gives CDR1 DFQATT, CDR2 SNEGSKA (reference sequence). CDR3 amino acids: CSARSWGAGETQYF. Written as DNA, the CDR3 is TGCAGTGCTAGAAGTTGGGGCGCGGGGGAGACCCAGTACTTC.

At least ten counts were recorded for this clonotype. CDR3 residues: CASSSSGETQYF. The CDR3 region has the DNA TGTGCCAGCAGTTCCTCCGGAGAGACCCAGTACTTC. The genes are TRBV11-1 and TRBJ2-5; D gene uncertain. Germline V gene sequence: CDR1 SGHAT, CDR2 FQDESV (reference sequence). The CDR3 loop spans 12 amino acids. V lost 6 bases to trimming and J lost 4 bases, with 9 bases between them.

This chain joins TRBV12-3 or TRBV12-4 and TRBJ2-5; D call uncertain. CDR3 size: 15 residues. Trimming left V 3 bases short and J 7 bases short, with 18 bases between. CDR3 protein: CASSFRTARSGTQYF. The CDR3 DNA reads TGTGCCAGCAGTTTCAGGACGGCCCGTTCGGGGACCCAGTACTTC.

The chain combines TRBV7-9 with TRBJ2-1; D might be TRBD1 (5 bases). V dropped 1 base and J dropped 7 bases, with 11 bases sitting between them. Per the germline V gene, CDR1 is SEHNR and CDR2 is FQNEAQ (reference sequence). The CDR3 length is 14 residues. The CDR3 loop is CASSLGRVRNEQFF. CDR3 sequence (DNA): TGTGCCAGCAGCTTAGGCAGGGTGAGGAATGAGCAGTTCTTC.

The CDR3 spells CASSQVQPQETQYF. Here the CDR3 DNA reads TGCGCCAGCAGCCAAGTCCAGCCCCAAGAGACCCAGTACTTC. This chain uses TRBV4-1 with TRBJ2-5; no clear D gene. Trimming removed 1 base from V and 1 base from J, with 7 bases in between. Germline V gene sequence: CDR1 MGHRA, CDR2 YSYEKL. This CDR3 region has 14 residues.

This clonotype was detected only a few times. The chain joins TRBV20-1 to TRBJ1-1, with D possibly being TRBD1 (6 bases). CDR1 is DFQATT, CDR2 SNEGSKA, per germline (reference sequence). CDR3 length equals 15 residues. Trimming took off 4 bases at V and 2 bases at J, with 17 bases between the two ends. The CDR3, as DNA: TGCAGTGCTATTGGGACACTTAGATATAACACTGAAGCTTTCTTT. It yields the protein CSAIGTLRYNTEAFF.

A few counts support this clonotype. The CDR3 loop reads CASSPQLVRGHEQYF. The CDR3 DNA sequence: TGTGCCAGCTCACCACAGTTGGTCCGGGGCCACGAGCAGTACTTC. This chain uses TRBV18 with TRBJ2-7; D tentatively fits TRBD1 or TRBD2 (5 bases each). V lost 1 base and J 5 bases, leaving 15 bases between the germline ends. The CDR3 runs to 15 residues. Germline CDR1 KGHSH, CDR2 LQKENI.

The chain employs TRBV5-1 and TRBJ2-1; unclear D gene. This CDR3 has 16 residues. CDR1 and CDR2 from the germline V gene are SGHRS and YFSETQ. V lost 0 bases, J lost 8 bases, and 18 bases lay in between. The chain's CDR3 is CASSLADNFVLDEQFF. CDR3 in DNA: TGCGCCAGCAGCTTGGCCGACAATTTCGTTTTAGATGAGCAGTTCTTC.

The rearrangement links TRBV6-6 to TRBJ2-5, with D tentatively TRBD2 (6 bases). Germline V gene data show CDR1 as MNHNY and CDR2 as SVGAGI (reference sequence). The CDR3 loop spans 15 amino acids. V was trimmed by 2 bases and J by 0 bases, leaving 10 bases between them. The CDR3, as DNA: TGTGCCAGCAGTTACCGATCGGGGGACCAAGAGACCCAGTACTTC. It is translated as CASSYRSGDQETQYF.

The chain employs TRBV5-1 and TRBJ1-2; 8 positions agree with TRBD1. The junction had 7 bases not matched to a gene; V was cut back by 4 bases and J by 8 bases. CDR3 length: 13 residues. Germline V CDR1 and CDR2: SGHRS, YFSETQ. In nucleotides, the CDR3 is TGCGCCAGCAGCCAGGACAGGGTTCGAGGCTACACCTTC. Translated: CASSQDRVRGYTF.

Ten or more counts support this clonotype. The chain employs TRBV5-6 and TRBJ1-2; the D is unclear. Trimming pared 3 bases from V and 4 bases from J, leaving 7 bases between. The germline V gene has CDR1 SGHDT and CDR2 YYEEEE. The CDR3 is made up of 12 amino acids. This chain's CDR3 is CASSSGPYGYTF. For the CDR3, the DNA is TGTGCCAGCAGCTCCGGACCCTATGGCTACACCTTC. The whole variable domain, filled in from reference TRBV5-6 and TRBJ1-2, reads DAGVTQSPTHLIKTRGQQVTLRCSPKSGHDTVSWYQQALGQGPQFIFQYYEEEERQRGNFPDRFSGHQFPNYSSELNVNALLLGDSALYLCASSSGPYGYTFGSGTRLTVV.

V gene TRBV7-9 combines with J gene TRBJ2-5; either TRBD1 or TRBD2 may fit D (5 bases each). Trimming left V 4 bases short and J 4 bases short, with 13 bases between. The CDR3 is 14 amino acids. Per germline, CDR1 SEHNR and CDR2 FQNEAQ (reference sequence). Here the CDR3 DNA reads TGTGCCAGCAGCTCGCCTAAGGGGACAGAGACCCAGTACTTC. Translating gives CASSSPKGTETQYF.

This clonotype turned up a few times. The genes are TRBV11-2 and TRBJ2-7; no clear D. Germline CDR1 and CDR2: SGHAT and FQNNGV. V lost 1 base and J lost 3, with 16 bases in between. The CDR3 has 16 residues. CDR3 DNA: TGTGCCAGCAGCTTAGGTCCCGGCATAGGAATCTACGAGCAGTACTTC. Its translation is CASSLGPGIGIYEQYF. The full variable domain, rest sourced from reference TRBV11-2 and TRBJ2-7, is EAGVAQSPRYKIIEKRQSVAFWCNPISGHATLYWYQQILGQGPKLLIQFQNNGVVDDSQLPKDRFSAERLKGVDSTLKIQPAKLEDSAVYLCASSLGPGIGIYEQYFGPGTRLTVT.

CDR3 coding DNA: TGTGCCAGCAGCGTAGGTGGAAGCGGGGCGGGTGCAGATACGCAGTATTTT. Translating it yields CASSVGGSGAGADTQYF. This chain connects TRBV9 to TRBJ2-3; 7 bases are a match to TRBD2. In germline, CDR1 is SGDLS, CDR2 YYNGEE. V lost 0 bases, J lost 4 bases, and 11 bases stayed unmatched. CDR3 length: 17 amino acids.

CDR3: CAISESPGTGSSYNEQFF. The CDR3 coding sequence is TGTGCCATCAGTGAGTCGCCGGGCACAGGGTCCTCCTACAATGAGCAGTTCTTC. This chain joins TRBV10-3 and TRBJ2-1, with TRBD1 as a possible D gene (6 bases). V was shortened by 0 bases and J by 0 bases, with 15 bases between the two germline ends. CDR1 is ENHRY, CDR2 SYGVKD, per germline. The CDR3 has 18 residues.

The chain recombines TRBV12-5 with TRBJ1-4, with a possible D match to TRBD1 (5 bases). Germline CDR1 and CDR2: LGHNT and FRNRAP. CDR3 size: 11 residues. Trimming cost V 4 bases and J 14 bases, with 11 bases left between them. The CDR3 region is CASGSRVRLFF. The CDR3 DNA follows: TGTGCTAGTGGTTCCAGGGTGCGGCTGTTTTTT.

The V and J genes are TRBV7-9 and TRBJ2-5; tentative D call: TRBD1 (6 bases). The length of the CDR3 is 13 residues. The V and J ends lost 3 bases and 4 bases respectively, with 9 bases between them. The germline V gene has CDR1 SEHNR and CDR2 FQNEAQ (reference sequence). CDR3 DNA sequence: TGTGCCAGCAGCTTGCCAGGGGTAGAGACCCAGTACTTC. Amino acids: CASSLPGVETQYF.

The chain carries TRBV6-2 or TRBV6-3 and TRBJ2-3; 12 bases agree with TRBD2. V shed 5 bases and J 8 bases; nucleotides not matched to a gene: 2. Germline V gene lookup returns CDR1 MNHEY and CDR2 SVGEGT. This CDR3 has 13 amino acids. CDR3 nucleotide sequence: TGTGCCAGCAGTACTAGCGGGGGGCCTACGCAGTATTTT. As protein: CASSTSGGPTQYF.

This clonotype was recorded a few times. This chain connects TRBV5-1 to TRBJ2-1; D is possibly TRBD1 (5 bases). V was pared by 8 bases and J by 0 bases, with 15 bases between. The CDR3 sequence is 15 residues long. The germline V gene encodes CDR1 SGHRS and CDR2 YFSETQ. In DNA, the CDR3 is TGCGCCAGTAGAGACGGACACCTCTCCTACAATGAGCAGTTCTTC. It translates to CASRDGHLSYNEQFF.

This clonotype occurred many times. The chain combines TRBV7-8 with TRBJ2-5, with TRBD1 as a possible D gene (6 bases). Germline CDR1 and CDR2: SGHVS and FQNEAQ. V lost 2 bases and J 9 bases, leaving 13 bases between the germline ends. The CDR3 covers 13 residues. CDR3 region: CASSLPRQDSQYF. The CDR3 nucleotides are TGTGCCAGCAGCTTACCCCGACAGGACTCCCAGTACTTC. The full variable domain, its missing parts supplied by reference TRBV7-8 and TRBJ2-5, is GAGVSQSPRYKVAKRGQDVALRCDPISGHVSLFWYQQALGQGPEFLTYFQNEAQLDKSGLPSDRFFAERPEGSVSTLKIQRTQQEDSAVYLCASSLPRQDSQYFGPGTRLLVL.

This clonotype showed up many times. CDR3 residues: CASSPFALAGDTGELFF. In nucleotides, the CDR3 is TGTGCCAGCAGTCCCTTCGCACTAGCGGGGGACACCGGGGAGCTGTTTTTT. The gene calls are TRBV12-3 or TRBV12-4 and TRBJ2-2; 11 positions match TRBD2. Trimming at V came to 5 bases and at J to 3 bases, leaving 8 bases not matched to a gene. The CDR3 has 17 amino acids.

This clonotype was counted many times. This chain uses TRBV15 with TRBJ2-5; TRBD2 matches 9 bases. CDR3 size: 17 residues. Germline V gives CDR1 LNHNV, CDR2 YYDKDF (reference sequence). V was pared by 0 bases and J by 4 bases, with 9 bases of the junction left unmatched. CDR3 bases: TGTGCCACCAGCAGAGAAAAAATTAGCGGGGGCGGAGAGACCCAGTACTTC. As protein: CATSREKISGGGETQYF.

This clonotype turned up a few times. The chain links TRBV5-1 to TRBJ1-4; no clear D. In germline, CDR1 is SGHRS, CDR2 YFSETQ. The germline V and J ends were trimmed by 0 bases and 4 bases, with 16 bases remaining between them. The CDR3 has 17 residues. CDR3 coding DNA: TGCGCCAGCAGCTTGGGGCTGCGGGAGGGTTTTAATGAAAAACTGTTTTTT. Translation gives CASSLGLREGFNEKLFF.

The chain employs TRBV21-1 and TRBJ2-5; TRBD1 is the table's D call, not checked against the DNA. TRBV21-1 is a pseudogene. CDR3 length equals 15 residues. The CDR3 coding sequence is TGTGCCAGCAGCAAAAGGCGCAGGCCTCGGGAGACCCAGTACTTC. Its translation is CASSKRRRPRETQYF.